The clone carrying this TCR beta chain was seen once. This specimen comes from a study of blood T cell repertoires in COVID-19. Germline V gives CDR1 SNHLY, CDR2 FYNNEI. Trimming pared 6 bases from V and 3 bases from J, leaving 11 bases between. CDR3 size: 14 residues. Some clones are missing from TCRdb's copy, which holds only in-frame ones; the method was immunoSEQ multiplex PCR. The table lists more than 250,000 clones, around 87% of them singletons. Specimen: PBMCs or T cells enriched from blood (not recorded which). The TCR sequence derives from a woman aged 25 to 39 who had recovered from COVID-19. The chain employs TRBV2 and TRBJ1-4, with D perhaps TRBD1 (6 bases). The CDR3 sequence: CASSQGLANEKLFF. The CDR3 DNA sequence: TGTGCCAGCAGCCAGGGGCTCGCTAATGAAAAACTGTTTTTT.